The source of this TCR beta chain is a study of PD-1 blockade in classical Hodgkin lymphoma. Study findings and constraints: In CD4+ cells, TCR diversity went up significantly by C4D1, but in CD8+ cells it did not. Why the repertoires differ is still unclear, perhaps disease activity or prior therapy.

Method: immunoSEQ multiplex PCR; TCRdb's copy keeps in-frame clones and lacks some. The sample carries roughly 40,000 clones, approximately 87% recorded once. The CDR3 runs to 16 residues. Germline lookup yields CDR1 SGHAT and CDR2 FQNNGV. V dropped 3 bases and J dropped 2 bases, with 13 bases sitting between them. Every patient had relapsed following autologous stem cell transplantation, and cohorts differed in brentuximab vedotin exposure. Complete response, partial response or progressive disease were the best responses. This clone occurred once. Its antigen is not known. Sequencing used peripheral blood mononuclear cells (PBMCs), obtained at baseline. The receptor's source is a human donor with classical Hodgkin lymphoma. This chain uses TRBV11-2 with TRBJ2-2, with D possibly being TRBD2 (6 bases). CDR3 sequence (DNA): TGTGCCAGCAGCTTCTTATCCGGGAGCAACACCGGGGAGCTGTTTTTT. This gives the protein CASSFLSGSNTGELFF.